These 18 T cell receptor beta chains came from one sample sequenced in a study of graft-versus-host responses after intestinal transplantation. Assay: immunoSEQ multiplex PCR; the TCRdb copy retains only in-frame clones and omits some. Of 95,000 to 100,000 clones in the sample, 86% are singletons; the top ten hold approximately 1.4%. The sample here was PBMCs, taken 255 days after intestinal transplant. The origin of the receptors is a human patient who received an intestinal transplant, so some T cells may come from the graft donor.

This chain uses TRBV11-2 with TRBJ2-7, with D uncertain. This CDR3 comprises 13 residues. Looked up from germline, CDR1 is SGHAT and CDR2 is FQNNGV. V lost 0 bases to trimming and J lost 3 bases, with 6 bases between them. CDR3 in DNA: TGTGCCAGCAGCTTAGATCCTGGCTACGAGCAGTACTTC. Protein sequence: CASSLDPGYEQYF.

This clone was counted a single time. The V gene is TRBV19, the J gene TRBJ2-3; TRBD2 agrees at 7 bases. The CDR3 contains 16 residues. Germline lookup yields CDR1 LNHDA and CDR2 SQIVND (reference sequence). V lost 6 bases to trimming and J lost 2 bases; unmatched junction nucleotides: 11. The DNA for the CDR3 is TGTGCCAGTAGCCCAAAAGTGCGGGAGATCACAGATACGCAGTATTTT. Residues: CASSPKVREITDTQYF.

The chain couples TRBV29-1 to TRBJ1-5; D gene uncertain. This CDR3 region has 13 residues. V lost 4 bases, J lost 5 bases, and 12 bases lay in between. From germline, CDR1 is SQVTM and CDR2 ANQGSEA. The CDR3 coding sequence is TGCAGCGTTGCAATGTCCGGGGATCAGCCCCAGCATTTT. It codes for CSVAMSGDQPQHF.

The V and J genes are TRBV6-5 and TRBJ1-1; D gene ambiguous. The germline V gene encodes CDR1 MNHEY and CDR2 SVGAGI. The CDR3 loop spans 12 amino acids. V was trimmed by 6 bases and J by 7 bases, leaving 12 bases between them. Here the CDR3 DNA reads TGTGCCAGCAGAAGGGCGCAAGGTGAAGCTTTCTTT. As protein: CASRRAQGEAFF.

The chain carries TRBV27 and TRBJ1-2, with 7 bases matching TRBD1. Unmatched junction bases numbered 11, after V lost 8 bases and J lost 2 bases. This CDR3 comprises 15 residues. CDR1 MNHEY and CDR2 SMNVEV come from the germline V gene (reference sequence). The CDR3 sequence: CASSSTGQLNYGYTF. The DNA of the CDR3 is TGTGCCAGCTCCTCGACGGGACAGCTAAACTATGGCTACACCTTC.

The chain carries TRBV28 and TRBJ1-5, with D possibly matching TRBD1 (6 bases). V was clipped by 3 bases and J by 2 bases, with 26 bases between them. The CDR3 consists of 20 residues. Per the germline V gene, CDR1 is MDHEN and CDR2 is SYDVKM. The CDR3 loop reads CASSFPGQGPEGVGNQPQHF. The DNA for the CDR3 is TGTGCCAGCAGTTTCCCAGGGCAGGGACCCGAGGGGGTGGGCAATCAGCCCCAGCATTTT.

J is TRBJ2-7 and V is TRBV6-1; TRBD2 is a possible D gene (5 bases). V was pared by 6 bases and J by 1 base, with 13 bases between. There are 14 residues in the CDR3. From germline, CDR1 is MNHNS and CDR2 SASEGT. CDR3 sequence reads: CASRLGPGSYEQYF. The CDR3 bases are TGTGCCAGCAGACTTGGACCGGGATCCTACGAGCAGTACTTC.

The J gene is TRBJ2-1, the V gene TRBV19, with D possibly matching TRBD2 (5 bases). Germline V lookup: CDR1 LNHDA, CDR2 SQIVND (reference sequence). The V end was cut by 6 bases, the J end by 6 bases, with 15 bases between. This CDR3 has 14 residues. The CDR3 protein is CASSKGVAVNEQFF. For the CDR3, the DNA is TGTGCCAGTAGCAAGGGAGTAGCCGTCAATGAGCAGTTCTTC.

V is TRBV9 and J is TRBJ2-1, with D unresolved. This CDR3 contains 14 residues. The germline gives CDR1 SGDLS, CDR2 YYNGEE. V lost 0 bases and J 6 bases, leaving 10 bases between the germline ends. Here the CDR3 reads CASSVATGGNEQFF. CDR3 DNA sequence: TGTGCCAGCAGCGTAGCTACCGGCGGCAATGAGCAGTTCTTC. Based on the CDR3 plus reference TRBV9 and TRBJ2-1, the full variable domain is DSGVTQTPKHLITATGQRVTLRCSPRSGDLSVYWYQQSLDQGLQFLIQYYNGEERAKGNILERFSAQQFPDLHSELNLSSLELGDSALYFCASSVATGGNEQFFGPGTRLTVL.

The rearrangement links TRBV9 to TRBJ2-3; 9 bases align to TRBD2. Trimming removed 3 bases from V and 2 bases from J; junction bases left unmatched: 4. This CDR3 contains 15 residues. Per germline, CDR1 SGDLS and CDR2 YYNGEE. The CDR3 DNA reads TGTGCCAGCAGCGGAGCGGGGGGTCCCACAGATACGCAGTATTTT. This translates into CASSGAGGPTDTQYF.

The rearrangement uses TRBV7-2 and TRBJ2-2; 7 nucleotides match TRBD1. The CDR3 has 18 amino acids. Trimming took 5 bases from V and 3 from J; bases not matched to a gene: 15. CDR1 is SGHTA, CDR2 FQGNSA, per germline. CDR3 coding DNA: TGTGCCAGCAGCCCCAGGACAGGATTTGAAAGATACACCGGGGAGCTGTTTTTT. Amino acids: CASSPRTGFERYTGELFF.

The chain uses TRBV23-1 and TRBJ1-3, with D perhaps matching TRBD1 (5 bases). TRBV23-1 is identified as an open reading frame with a role that is uncertain. The CDR3 spans 17 residues. V was cut by 6 bases and J by 0 bases, with 18 bases left in between. The CDR3 sequence is CASSQGTWGFSGNTIYF. The CDR3 DNA is TGCGCCAGCAGCCAAGGGACCTGGGGCTTCTCTGGAAACACCATATATTTT.

The chain is built from TRBV11-1 and TRBJ1-2, with 7 bases lining up with TRBD1. This CDR3 contains 13 residues. Germline V gene data show CDR1 as SGHAT and CDR2 as FQDESV (reference sequence). V shed 4 bases and J 6 bases; nucleotides not matched to a gene: 5. In nucleotides, the CDR3 is TGTGCCAGCAGCTACAGGGGTAGGAATGGCTACACCTTC. Protein: CASSYRGRNGYTF.

The gene calls are TRBV7-9 and TRBJ1-6, with D unresolved. V lost 1 base and J lost 5, with 18 bases in between. The CDR3 length is 18 residues. Germline CDR1 reads SEHNR; CDR2 reads FQNEAQ (reference sequence). As DNA, the CDR3 is TGTGCCAGCAGCTTAGTGGTAGGTGAGGGCGGCAATAATTCACCCCTCCACTTT. This encodes CASSLVVGEGGNNSPLHF.

The rearrangement links TRBV13 to TRBJ2-3; 7 nucleotides line up with TRBD1. The germline V gene encodes CDR1 PRHDT and CDR2 FYEKMQ (reference sequence). The J segment lost 12 bases and the V segment lost 1 base, leaving 4 bases of the junction unmatched. CDR3 length equals 12 residues. The CDR3, as DNA: TGTGCCAGCAGCTTAGAGGGGGCGGCCCAGTATTTT. Translated: CASSLEGAAQYF.

The chain recombines TRBV5-5 with TRBJ1-5; a possible D gene is TRBD1 (6 bases). V gave up 2 bases and J gave up 5 bases, with 14 bases separating them. The CDR3 is 15 amino acids. The germline V gene has CDR1 SGHKS and CDR2 YYEKEE (reference sequence). In DNA, the CDR3 is TGTGCCAGCAGCTTAGGAGGGGGTGAAGATCAGCCCCAGCATTTT. Translated: CASSLGGGEDQPQHF.

The chain couples TRBV6-5 to TRBJ2-1; weak D call: TRBD1 (5 bases). Germline V gene data show CDR1 as MNHEY and CDR2 as SVGAGI. With 5 bases removed from V and 3 bases from J, the gap between germline ends came to 14 bases. This CDR3 is built from 15 residues. The CDR3 loop is CASSQVGRVYNEQFF. CDR3 bases: TGTGCCAGCAGTCAAGTGGGCAGGGTCTACAATGAGCAGTTCTTC.

CDR3 bases: TGTGCCAGCTCACCACGGGACACCTACGAGCAGTACTTC. Amino acid sequence: CASSPRDTYEQYF. The gene calls are TRBV18 and TRBJ2-7, with D maybe TRBD1 (6 bases). The germline V gene has CDR1 KGHSH and CDR2 LQKENI. With 1 base removed from V and 2 bases from J, the gap between germline ends came to 6 bases. This CDR3 is built from 13 residues. The entire variable domain, with the rest obtained from reference TRBV18 and TRBJ2-7, is as follows: NAGVMQNPRHLVRRRGQEARLRCSPMKGHSHVYWYRQLPEEGLKFMVYLQKENIIDESGMPKERFSAEFPKEGPSILRIQQVVRGDSAAYFCASSPRDTYEQYFGPGTRLTVT.